This T cell receptor (beta chain) was sequenced during a study of CD8+ T cells in alopecia areata. Looking at the study overall: Percent affected scalp area, the SALT score, rated treated patients' severity.

Remarks on this clone: Its antigen remains unknown.

Per germline, CDR1 LNHDA and CDR2 SQIVND (reference sequence). J was trimmed by 2 bases and V by 5 bases; bases with no gene match: 10. The CDR3 has 16 residues. Treatment here: oral pan-JAK inhibitor, 5-10 mg twice daily. Lesional scalp tissue (obtained by punch biopsy) and peripheral blood were collected from alopecia areata patients. Study findings and constraints: In scalp, tofacitinib significantly decreased clonality and expanded CD8+ clones among the top 100.

RNA was isolated and reverse transcribed to cDNA, the sequencing template. Assay used: immunoSEQ multiplex PCR; TCRdb lists only in-frame clones, some missing. The repertoire holds 200,000 to 250,000 clones, more than 30% seen once, with 0.48% in the top ten. The receptor comes from a human donor with alopecia areata. The sample was CD4+ T cells sorted from blood, taken between weeks 30 and 35, from a patient treated with tofacitinib. V is TRBV19 and J is TRBJ1-2, with 8 bases identical to TRBD1. CDR3 in DNA: TGTGCCAGTAGTGCGACAGGGGACCCCTCAAACTATGGCTACACCTTC. Translating gives CASSATGDPSNYGYTF.